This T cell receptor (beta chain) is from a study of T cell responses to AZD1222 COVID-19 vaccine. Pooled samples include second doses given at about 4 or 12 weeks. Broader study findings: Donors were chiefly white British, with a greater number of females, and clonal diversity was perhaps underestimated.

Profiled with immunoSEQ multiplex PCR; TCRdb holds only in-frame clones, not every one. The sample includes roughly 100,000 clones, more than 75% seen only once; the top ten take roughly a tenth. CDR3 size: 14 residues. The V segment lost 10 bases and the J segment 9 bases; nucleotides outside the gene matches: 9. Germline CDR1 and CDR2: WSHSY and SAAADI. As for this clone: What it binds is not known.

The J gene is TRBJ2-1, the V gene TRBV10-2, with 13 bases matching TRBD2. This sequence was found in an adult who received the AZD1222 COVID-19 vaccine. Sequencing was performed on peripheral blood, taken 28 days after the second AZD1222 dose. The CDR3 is CAIRRTSGGSEQFF. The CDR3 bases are TGCGCCATCAGGAGGACTAGCGGGGGAAGTGAGCAGTTCTTC.